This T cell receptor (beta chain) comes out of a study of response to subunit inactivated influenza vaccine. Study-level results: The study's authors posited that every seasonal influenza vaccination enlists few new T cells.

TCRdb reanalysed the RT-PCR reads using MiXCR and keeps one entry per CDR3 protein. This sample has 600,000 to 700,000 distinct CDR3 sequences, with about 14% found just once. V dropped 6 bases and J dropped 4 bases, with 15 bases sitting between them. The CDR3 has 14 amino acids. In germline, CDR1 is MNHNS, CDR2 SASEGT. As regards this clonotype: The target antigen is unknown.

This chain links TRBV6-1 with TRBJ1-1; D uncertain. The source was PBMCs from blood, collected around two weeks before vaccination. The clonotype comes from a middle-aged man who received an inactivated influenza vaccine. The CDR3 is CASSPEGGSTEAFF. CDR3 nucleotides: TGTGCCAGCAGCCCGGAGGGCGGTAGCACTGAAGCTTTCTTT.